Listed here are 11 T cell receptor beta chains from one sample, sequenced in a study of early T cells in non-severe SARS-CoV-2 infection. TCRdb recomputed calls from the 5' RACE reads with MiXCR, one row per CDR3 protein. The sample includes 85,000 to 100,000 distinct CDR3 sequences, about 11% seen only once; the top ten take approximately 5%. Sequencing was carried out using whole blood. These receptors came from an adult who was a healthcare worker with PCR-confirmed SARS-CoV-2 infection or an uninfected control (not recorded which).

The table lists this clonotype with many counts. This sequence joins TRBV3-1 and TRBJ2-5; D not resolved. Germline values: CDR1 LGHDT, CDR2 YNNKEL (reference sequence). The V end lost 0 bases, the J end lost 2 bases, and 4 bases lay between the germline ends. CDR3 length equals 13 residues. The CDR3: CASSQDWQETQYF. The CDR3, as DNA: TGTGCCAGCAGCCAAGATTGGCAAGAGACCCAGTACTTC.

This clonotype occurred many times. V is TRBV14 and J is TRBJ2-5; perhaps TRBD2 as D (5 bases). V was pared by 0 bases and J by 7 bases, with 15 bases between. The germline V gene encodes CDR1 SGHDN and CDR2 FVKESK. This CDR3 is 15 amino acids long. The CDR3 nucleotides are TGTGCCAGCAGCCAAGATCCCCGGGGTGCGGGGACCCAGTACTTC. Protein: CASSQDPRGAGTQYF. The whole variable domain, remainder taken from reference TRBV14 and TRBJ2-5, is EAGVTQFPSHSVIEKGQTVTLRCDPISGHDNLYWYRRVMGKEIKFLLHFVKESKQDESGMPNNRFLAERTGGTYSTLKVQPAELEDSGVYFCASSQDPRGAGTQYFGPGTRLLVL.

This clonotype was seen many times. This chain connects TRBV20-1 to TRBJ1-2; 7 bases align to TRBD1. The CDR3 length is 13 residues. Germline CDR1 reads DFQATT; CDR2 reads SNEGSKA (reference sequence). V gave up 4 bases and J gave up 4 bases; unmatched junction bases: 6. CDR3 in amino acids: CSATGQRVYGYTF. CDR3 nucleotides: TGCAGTGCTACGGGACAGCGAGTCTATGGCTACACCTTC.

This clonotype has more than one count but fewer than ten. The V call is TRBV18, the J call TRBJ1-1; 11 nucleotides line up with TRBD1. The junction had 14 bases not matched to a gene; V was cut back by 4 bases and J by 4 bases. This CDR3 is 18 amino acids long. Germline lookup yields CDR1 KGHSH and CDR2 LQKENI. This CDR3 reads CASSRTGGSNYRSTEAFF. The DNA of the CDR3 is TGTGCCAGCTCACGGACAGGGGGCTCAAATTATCGGAGCACTGAAGCTTTCTTT.

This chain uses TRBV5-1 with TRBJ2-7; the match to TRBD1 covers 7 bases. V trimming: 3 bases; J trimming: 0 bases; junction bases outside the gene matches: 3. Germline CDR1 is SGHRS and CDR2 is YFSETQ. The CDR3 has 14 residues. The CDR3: CASSSGTASYEQYF. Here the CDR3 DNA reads TGCGCCAGCAGCTCGGGGACAGCCTCCTACGAGCAGTACTTC.

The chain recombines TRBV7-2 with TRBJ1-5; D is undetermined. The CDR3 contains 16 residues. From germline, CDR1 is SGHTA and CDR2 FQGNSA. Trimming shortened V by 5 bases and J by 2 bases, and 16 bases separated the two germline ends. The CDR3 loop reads CASSPEGRRGNQPQHF. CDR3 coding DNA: TGTGCCAGCAGCCCCGAAGGGAGGCGGGGCAATCAGCCCCAGCATTTT.

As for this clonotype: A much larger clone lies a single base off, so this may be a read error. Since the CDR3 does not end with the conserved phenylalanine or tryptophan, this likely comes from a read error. As DNA, the CDR3 is TGCGCCAGCAGTAAAGCGGTCAATTCCTACAATGAGCAGTTCTCC. Protein sequence: CASSKAVNSYNEQFS. The chain combines TRBV5-1 with TRBJ2-1; TRBD2 is a possible D gene (5 bases). CDR3 length: 15 residues. Germline V lookup: CDR1 SGHRS, CDR2 YFSETQ. Trimming left V 5 bases short and J 1 base short, with 13 bases between.

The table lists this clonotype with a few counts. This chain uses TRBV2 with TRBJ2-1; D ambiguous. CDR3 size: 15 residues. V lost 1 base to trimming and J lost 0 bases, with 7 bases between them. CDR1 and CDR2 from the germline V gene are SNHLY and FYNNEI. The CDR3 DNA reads TGTGCCAGCAGTGAAGTGGGTAGCTCCTACAATGAGCAGTTCTTC. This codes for CASSEVGSSYNEQFF.

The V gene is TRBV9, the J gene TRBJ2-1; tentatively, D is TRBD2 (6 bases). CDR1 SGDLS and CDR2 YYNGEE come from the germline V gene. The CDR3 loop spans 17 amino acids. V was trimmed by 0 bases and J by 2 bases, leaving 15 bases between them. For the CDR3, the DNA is TGTGCCAGCAGCGTAGGTGGGGGGTCAATTGCCTACAATGAGCAGTTCTTC. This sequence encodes CASSVGGGSIAYNEQFF.

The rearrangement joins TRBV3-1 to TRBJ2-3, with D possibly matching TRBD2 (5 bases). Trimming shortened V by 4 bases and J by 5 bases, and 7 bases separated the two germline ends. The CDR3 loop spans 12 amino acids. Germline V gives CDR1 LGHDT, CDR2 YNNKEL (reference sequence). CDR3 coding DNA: TGTGCCAGCAGCCCCCGGGGAGATACGCAGTATTTT. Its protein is CASSPRGDTQYF.

CDR3 sequence: CASSQGTGIYEQFF. DNA of the CDR3: TGCGCCAGCAGCCAAGGGACAGGAATCTATGAGCAGTTCTTC. V and J are TRBV4-1 and TRBJ2-1, with 7 bases identical to TRBD1. The germline gives CDR1 MGHRA, CDR2 YSYEKL. This CDR3 has 14 amino acids. The V segment lost 1 base and the J segment 8 bases; nucleotides outside the gene matches: 5.